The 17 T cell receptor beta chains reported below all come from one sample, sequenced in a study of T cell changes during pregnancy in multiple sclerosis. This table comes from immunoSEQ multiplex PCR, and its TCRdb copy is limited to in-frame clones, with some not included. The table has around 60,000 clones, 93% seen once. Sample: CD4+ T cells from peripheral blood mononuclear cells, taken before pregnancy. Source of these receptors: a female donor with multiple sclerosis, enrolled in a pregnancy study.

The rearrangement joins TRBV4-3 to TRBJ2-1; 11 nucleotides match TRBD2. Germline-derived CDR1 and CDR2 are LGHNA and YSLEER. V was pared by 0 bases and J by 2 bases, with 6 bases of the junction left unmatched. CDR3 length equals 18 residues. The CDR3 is CASSQDLAGGGAYNEQFF. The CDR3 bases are TGCGCCAGCAGCCAAGATTTAGCGGGAGGGGGGGCCTACAATGAGCAGTTCTTC.

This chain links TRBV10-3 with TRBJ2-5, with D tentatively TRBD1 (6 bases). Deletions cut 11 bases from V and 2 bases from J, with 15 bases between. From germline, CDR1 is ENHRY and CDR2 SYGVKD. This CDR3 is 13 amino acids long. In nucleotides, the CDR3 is TGTGCCGGACAGCAGGGGCTACAAGAGACCCAGTACTTC. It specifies CAGQQGLQETQYF.

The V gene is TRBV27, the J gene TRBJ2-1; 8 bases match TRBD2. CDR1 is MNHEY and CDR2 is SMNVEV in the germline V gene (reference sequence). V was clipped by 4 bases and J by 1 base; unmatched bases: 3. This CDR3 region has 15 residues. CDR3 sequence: CASSSGTSSYNEQFF. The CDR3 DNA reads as TGTGCCAGCAGTTCCGGGACTAGTTCCTACAATGAGCAGTTCTTC.

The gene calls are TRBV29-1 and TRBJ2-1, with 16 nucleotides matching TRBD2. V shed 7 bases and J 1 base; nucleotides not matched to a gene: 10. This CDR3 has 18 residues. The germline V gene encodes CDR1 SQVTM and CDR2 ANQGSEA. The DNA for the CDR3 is TGCAGCGCCCACCCGGGACTAGCGGGAGGGCCTTCCTACAATGAGCAGTTCTTC. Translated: CSAHPGLAGGPSYNEQFF.

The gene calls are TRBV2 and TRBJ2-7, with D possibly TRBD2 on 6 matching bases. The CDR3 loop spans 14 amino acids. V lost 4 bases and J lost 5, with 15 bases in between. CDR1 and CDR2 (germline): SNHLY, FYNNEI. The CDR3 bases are TGTGCCAGCAGTGGAACTAGCAGTATCGACGAGCAGTACTTC. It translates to CASSGTSSIDEQYF.

The chain's CDR3 is CAWNRALNEKLFF. Written as DNA, the CDR3 is TGTGCCTGGAACAGGGCCCTTAATGAAAAACTGTTTTTT. The chain couples TRBV30 to TRBJ1-4; weak D call: TRBD1 (6 bases). Between the trimmed V and J ends, which lost 4 bases and 4 bases, there was a span of 10 bases. The CDR3 spans 13 residues. CDR1 is GTSNPN and CDR2 is SVGIG in the germline V gene (reference sequence).

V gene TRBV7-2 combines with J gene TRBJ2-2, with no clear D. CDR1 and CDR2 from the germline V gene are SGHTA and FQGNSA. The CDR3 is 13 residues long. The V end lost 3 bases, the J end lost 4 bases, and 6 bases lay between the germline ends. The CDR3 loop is CASSFASTGELFF. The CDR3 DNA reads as TGTGCCAGCAGCTTCGCGAGCACCGGGGAGCTGTTTTTT.

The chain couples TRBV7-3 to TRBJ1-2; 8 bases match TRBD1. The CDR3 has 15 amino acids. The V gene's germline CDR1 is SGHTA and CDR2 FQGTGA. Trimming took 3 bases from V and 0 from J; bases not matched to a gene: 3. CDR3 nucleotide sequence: TGTGCCAGCAGCTTCGGGACAGGCCCTAACTATGGCTACACCTTC. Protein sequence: CASSFGTGPNYGYTF.

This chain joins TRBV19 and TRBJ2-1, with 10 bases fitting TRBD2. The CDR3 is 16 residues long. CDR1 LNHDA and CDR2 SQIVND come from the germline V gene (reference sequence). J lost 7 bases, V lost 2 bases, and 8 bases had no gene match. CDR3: CASSIILAGKVNEQFF. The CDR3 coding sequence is TGTGCCAGTAGTATAATACTAGCGGGAAAGGTAAATGAGCAGTTCTTC.

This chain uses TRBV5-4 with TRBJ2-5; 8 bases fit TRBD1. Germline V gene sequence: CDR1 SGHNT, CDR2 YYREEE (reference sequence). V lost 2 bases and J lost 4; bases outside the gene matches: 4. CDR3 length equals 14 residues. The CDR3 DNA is TGTGCCAGCAGCTTCAGTCAGGGGGCAGAGACCCAGTACTTC. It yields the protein CASSFSQGAETQYF.

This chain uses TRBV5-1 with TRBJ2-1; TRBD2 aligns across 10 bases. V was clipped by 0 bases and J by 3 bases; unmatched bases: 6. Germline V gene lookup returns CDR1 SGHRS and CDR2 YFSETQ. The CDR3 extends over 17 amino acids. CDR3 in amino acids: CASSLGLAGDLYNEQFF. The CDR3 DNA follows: TGCGCCAGCAGCTTGGGGCTAGCGGGAGACCTCTACAATGAGCAGTTCTTC.

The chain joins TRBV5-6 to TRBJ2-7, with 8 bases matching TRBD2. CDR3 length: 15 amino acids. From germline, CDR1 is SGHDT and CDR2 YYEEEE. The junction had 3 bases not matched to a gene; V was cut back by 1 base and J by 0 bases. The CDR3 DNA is TGTGCCAGCAGCTTGAATAGCGGGGTCTCCTACGAGCAGTACTTC. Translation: CASSLNSGVSYEQYF.

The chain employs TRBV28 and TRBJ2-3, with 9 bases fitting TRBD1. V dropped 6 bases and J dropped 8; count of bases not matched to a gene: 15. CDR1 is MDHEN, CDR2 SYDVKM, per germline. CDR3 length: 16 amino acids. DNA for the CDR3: TGTGCCAGCAGCGAATACGCGGACAGGGGTAGGGGTACGCAGTATTTT. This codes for CASSEYADRGRGTQYF. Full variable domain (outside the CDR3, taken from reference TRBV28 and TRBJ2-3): DVKVTQSSRYLVKRTGEKVFLECVQDMDHENMFWYRQDPGLGLRLIYFSYDVKMKEKGDIPEGYSVSREKKERFSLILESASTNQTSMYLCASSEYADRGRGTQYFGPGTRLTVL.

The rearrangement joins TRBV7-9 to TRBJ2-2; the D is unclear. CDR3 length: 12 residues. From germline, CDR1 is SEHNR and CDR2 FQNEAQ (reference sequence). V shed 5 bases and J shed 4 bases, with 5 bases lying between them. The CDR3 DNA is TGTGCCAGCAGCCCCTCCACCGGGGAGCTGTTTTTT. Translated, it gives CASSPSTGELFF.

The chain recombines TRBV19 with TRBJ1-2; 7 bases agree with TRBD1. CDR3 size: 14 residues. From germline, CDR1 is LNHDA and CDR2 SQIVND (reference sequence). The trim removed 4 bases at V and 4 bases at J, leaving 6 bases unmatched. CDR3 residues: CASSTPDRVYGYTF. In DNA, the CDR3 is TGTGCCAGTAGTACCCCAGACAGGGTCTATGGCTACACCTTC.

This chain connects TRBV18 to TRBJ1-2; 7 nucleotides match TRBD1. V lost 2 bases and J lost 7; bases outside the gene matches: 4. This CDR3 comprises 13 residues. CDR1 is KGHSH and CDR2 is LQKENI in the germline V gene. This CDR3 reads CASSPNRGFGYTF. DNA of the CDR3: TGTGCCAGCTCACCAAACAGGGGTTTTGGCTACACCTTC.

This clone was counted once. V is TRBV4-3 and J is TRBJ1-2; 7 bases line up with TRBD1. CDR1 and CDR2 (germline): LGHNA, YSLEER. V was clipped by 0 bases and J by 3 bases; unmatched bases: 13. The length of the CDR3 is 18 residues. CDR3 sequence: CASSQDIAGTANHYGYTF. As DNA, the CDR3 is TGCGCCAGCAGCCAAGATATCGCAGGGACAGCGAACCACTATGGCTACACCTTC.